This is a list of T cell receptor beta chains from one sample in a study of blood T cell repertoires in COVID-19. Using immunoSEQ multiplex PCR, the repertoire was profiled, and TCRdb retains in-frame clones only, with some absent. The data show roughly 160,000 clones, more than 80% seen once. Material: PBMCs or T cells enriched from blood (not recorded which). The receptor source for this set is a man over 45 who had recovered from COVID-19. Both conserved end residues are part of each CDR3. Each record gives: D gene, V gene, clone size, J gene, CDR3 protein, CDR3 DNA. A D gene is named only where the DNA matches it firmly. Size is stated for part of the rows, as once, few or many counts, or as a class when the clone is expanded.

>TRBD1|TRBV6-5|NA|TRBJ2-7
CASSTGTGIYEQYF
TGTGCCAGCAGTACCGGGACAGGGATTTACGAGCAGTACTTC
>NA|TRBV5-1|once|TRBJ2-1
CASSFRAGDNEQFF
TGCGCCAGCAGCTTTAGGGCGGGCGACAATGAGCAGTTCTTC
>NA|TRBV7-6|NA|TRBJ2-5
CASSHRGGGQETQYF
TGTGCCAGCAGCCACCGGGGAGGCGGCCAAGAGACCCAGTACTTC
>TRBD1|TRBV6-2/TRBV6-3|NA|TRBJ1-5
CASNPIGTASNQPQHF
TGTGCCAGCAACCCCATTGGGACAGCTAGCAATCAGCCCCAGCATTTT
>TRBD1|TRBV24-1|NA|TRBJ1-5
CATSEEGTVNQPQHF
TGTGCCACCAGTGAGGAAGGGACAGTCAATCAGCCCCAGCATTTT
>NA|TRBV7-9|few|TRBJ2-5
CASSPTNPVETQYF
TGTGCCAGCAGCCCTACTAATCCAGTGGAGACCCAGTACTTC
>TRBD1|TRBV7-8|NA|TRBJ1-1
CASSLGQANTEAFF
TGTGCCAGCAGCCTCGGACAGGCGAACACTGAAGCTTTCTTT
>NA|TRBV28|NA|TRBJ2-5
CASNLGGGRQETQYF
TGTGCCAGCAATCTGGGGGGGGGCCGTCAAGAGACCCAGTACTTC
>TRBD2|TRBV6-6|NA|TRBJ2-1
CASTLAGYNEQFF
TGTGCCAGCACCCTAGCGGGCTACAATGAGCAGTTCTTC
>NA|TRBV5-1|NA|TRBJ2-5
CASSLGTHRDSETQYF
TGCGCCAGCAGCTTGGGAACCCACCGGGACTCAGAGACCCAGTACTTC
>NA|TRBV5-6|NA|TRBJ2-2
CASSTGSGGELFF
TGTGCCAGCTCTACGGGATCTGGCGGGGAGCTGTTTTTT
>NA|TRBV4-2|NA|TRBJ1-5
CASSQDVGRGRKPQHF
TGTGCCAGCAGCCAAGATGTTGGCAGGGGTAGGAAGCCCCAGCATTTT
>NA|TRBV12-3/TRBV12-4|NA|TRBJ1-1
CASSPPGVLEAFF
TGTGCCAGCAGTCCCCCGGGGGTTCTAGAAGCTTTCTTT
>NA|TRBV5-4|few|TRBJ2-7
CASSLGGQSSYEQYF
TGTGCCAGCAGCTTGGGTGGACAGAGCTCCTACGAGCAGTACTTC
>TRBD1|TRBV5-1|NA|TRBJ2-7
CASSTGGFREEQYF
TGCGCCAGCAGTACAGGGGGCTTTCGTGAGGAGCAGTACTTC
>NA|TRBV10-3|NA|TRBJ2-1
CAISRTGMGDEQFF
TGTGCCATCAGTCGGACTGGGATGGGCGATGAGCAGTTCTTC
>TRBD2|TRBV7-9|NA|TRBJ2-7
CASSLYRTSGDIDHEQYF
TGTGCCAGCAGTCTTTACAGGACTAGCGGGGATATTGACCACGAGCAGTACTTC
>NA|TRBV5-1|NA|TRBJ2-5
CASSSMSTETQYF
TGCGCCAGCAGCTCTATGTCAACGGAGACCCAGTACTTC
>NA|TRBV7-2|NA|TRBJ1-1
CASSPTGKNTEAFF
TGTGCCAGCAGCCCCACAGGAAAGAACACTGAAGCTTTCTTT
>TRBD2|TRBV5-1|NA|TRBJ2-3
CASGGLAGVADTQYF
TGCGCCTCCGGTGGACTAGCGGGGGTGGCAGATACGCAGTATTTT
>NA|TRBV4-1|NA|TRBJ2-7
CASSQTGSSYEQYF
TGCGCCAGCAGCCAGACAGGTAGCTCCTACGAGCAGTACTTC
>TRBD1|TRBV5-5|NA|TRBJ2-5
CASRQDRVGGETQYF
TGTGCCAGCAGGCAGGACAGGGTAGGAGGGGAGACCCAGTACTTC
>TRBD1|TRBV3-1/TRBV3-2|NA|TRBJ1-2
CASSQTPSGDRGPYGYTF
TGTGCCAGCAGCCAAACCCCTTCAGGGGACAGGGGGCCCTATGGCTACACCTTC
>NA|TRBV7-8|once|TRBJ1-3
CASSLGSGVSTIYF
TGTGCCAGCAGCTTAGGGTCCGGGGTCAGCACCATATATTTT
>NA|TRBV5-4|NA|TRBJ1-1
CASSSQSVGATEAFF
TGTGCCAGCAGCTCCCAAAGTGTTGGGGCCACTGAAGCTTTCTTT
>NA|TRBV4-2|NA|TRBJ2-3
CASSQDPELSYDTQYF
TGTGCCAGCAGCCAAGATCCGGAACTATCGTACGATACGCAGTATTTT
>TRBD1|TRBV5-4|few|TRBJ1-1
CASSFQDRGRGAFF
TGTGCCAGCAGCTTCCAAGACAGGGGAAGAGGGGCTTTCTTT
>TRBD1|TRBV9|NA|TRBJ2-1
CASSGGQGVYNEQFF
TGTGCCAGCAGCGGGGGACAGGGGGTTTACAATGAGCAGTTCTTC
>TRBD2|TRBV7-2|NA|TRBJ2-7
CASSTPGLAGDPYEQYF
TGTGCCAGCAGCACACCGGGACTAGCGGGGGACCCCTACGAGCAGTACTTC
>NA|TRBV5-1|once|TRBJ2-2
CASSLTGSFTGELFF
TGCGCCAGCAGCTTGACTGGGAGTTTCACCGGGGAGCTGTTTTTT
>TRBD1|TRBV6-1|NA|TRBJ2-6
CASSGPGTGFDVLTF
TGTGCCAGCAGTGGCCCCGGGACAGGCTTTGACGTCCTGACTTTC
>TRBD2|TRBV6-2/TRBV6-3|NA|TRBJ2-7
CASSYSMVRGSSYEQYF
TGTGCCAGCAGTTACTCAATGGTGCGGGGGAGCTCCTACGAGCAGTACTTC
>TRBD1|TRBV7-8|NA|TRBJ1-4
CASSPPRQGLNEKLFF
TGTGCCAGCAGCCCACCTCGACAGGGGCTGAATGAAAAACTGTTTTTT
>TRBD2|TRBV19|NA|TRBJ2-2
CASSGSGGGELFF
TGTGCCAGTAGTGGTAGCGGGGGCGGGGAGCTGTTTTTT
>NA|TRBV7-6|NA|TRBJ1-2
CASSPTGNYGYTF
TGTGCCAGCAGCCCCACAGGGAACTATGGCTACACCTTC
>NA|TRBV11-3|NA|TRBJ1-4
CASSLDGAGVNEKLFF
TGTGCCAGCAGCTTAGATGGTGCAGGCGTAAATGAAAAACTGTTTTTT
>TRBD1|TRBV9|few|TRBJ1-1
CASSPTGGGLNTEAFF
TGTGCCAGCAGCCCAACAGGGGGGGGGCTGAACACTGAAGCTTTCTTT
>NA|TRBV5-1|NA|TRBJ2-3
CASSRRGTSTDTQYF
TGCGCCAGCTCCAGGCGGGGAACTAGCACAGATACGCAGTATTTT
>TRBD1|TRBV2|NA|TRBJ1-2
CASSITGVGGYTF
TGTGCCAGCAGTATAACAGGGGTGGGCGGCTACACCTTC
>TRBD1|TRBV11-2|NA|TRBJ2-5
CASSGGTGQETQYF
TGTGCCAGCAGCGGGGGGACAGGGCAAGAGACCCAGTACTTC
>TRBD1|TRBV4-3|NA|TRBJ1-3
CASSHDRGQGNTIYF
TGCGCCAGCAGCCACGACAGGGGGCAAGGAAACACCATATATTTT
>TRBD2|TRBV5-1|NA|TRBJ2-3
CASSFAGGRDTQYF
TGCGCCAGCAGCTTTGCGGGGGGCCGGGATACGCAGTATTTT
>TRBD2|TRBV25-1|NA|TRBJ2-3
CASSVLAGISTDTQYF
TGTGCCAGCAGTGTTCTAGCGGGGATTTCCACAGATACGCAGTATTTT
>NA|TRBV11-3|NA|TRBJ2-3
CASSLGQSTDTQYF
TGTGCCAGCAGCTTAGGACAGAGCACAGATACGCAGTATTTT
>NA|TRBV7-9|NA|TRBJ2-2
CASRTNTGELFF
TGTGCCAGCAGGACAAACACCGGGGAGCTGTTTTTT
>TRBD2|TRBV7-3|once|TRBJ2-3
CASSSGLAWTQYF
TGTGCCAGCAGCTCGGGACTAGCGTGGACGCAGTATTTT